A selection of T cell receptor beta chains follows, all from one sample in a study of response to subunit inactivated influenza vaccine. TCRdb redid the calling of the RT-PCR reads with MiXCR, one entry per CDR3 protein. The sample yields about 780,000 distinct CDR3 sequences, about 18% seen once. The material sequenced was PBMCs from blood, taken around 5 days after vaccination. These receptors were obtained from a man between 45 and 60 years old who received an inactivated influenza vaccine. The CDR3 runs from the conserved cysteine through the conserved F or W. The order of the fields is V gene, D gene, J gene, clone size, CDR3 protein, CDR3 DNA. The D gene is left open where the match is weak. Expanded clones get a size class; other rows say once, few or many, or leave the size out.

V: TRBV10-3; D: TRBD2; J: TRBJ2-1; size: few; CDR3: CAIRELAGDSYNEQFF; DNA: TGTGCCATCAGGGAACTAGCGGGGGACTCCTACAATGAGCAGTTCTTC
V: TRBV27; D: NA; J: TRBJ1-1; size: NA; CDR3: CASMSLGEAFF; DNA: TGTGCCAGCATGAGTTTGGGTGAAGCTTTCTTT
V: TRBV9; D: NA; J: TRBJ1-3; size: few; CDR3: CASSPSQTGNTIYF; DNA: TGTGCCAGCAGCCCTAGTCAGACTGGAAACACCATATATTTT
V: TRBV28; D: NA; J: TRBJ2-7; size: many; CDR3: CASSSYSYEQYF; DNA: TGTGCCAGCAGTTCGTATAGCTACGAGCAGTACTTC
V: TRBV20-1; D: NA; J: TRBJ2-5; size: few; CDR3: CSSRSGGDETQYF; DNA: TGCAGTTCGAGGAGTGGAGGGGACGAGACCCAGTACTTC
V: TRBV4-3; D: TRBD1; J: TRBJ2-7; size: few; CDR3: CASSQDSSVGQVTLYEQYF; DNA: TGCGCCAGCAGCCAAGATTCGTCGGTAGGACAGGTCACACTCTACGAGCAGTACTTC
V: TRBV4-3; D: NA; J: TRBJ2-5; size: NA; CDR3: CASSQDPWSQETQYF; DNA: TGCGCCAGCAGCCAAGATCCCTGGAGCCAAGAGACCCAGTACTTC
V: TRBV12-3/TRBV12-4; D: NA; J: TRBJ2-7; size: many; CDR3: CASSPGGLGGHEQYF; DNA: TGTGCCAGCAGTCCAGGGGGGTTGGGGGGCCACGAGCAGTACTTC
V: TRBV10-2; D: TRBD1; J: TRBJ2-7; size: few; CDR3: CASRGDRSYEQYF; DNA: TGCGCCAGCAGAGGGGACAGGTCCTACGAGCAGTACTTC
V: TRBV4-3; D: NA; J: TRBJ2-6; size: NA; CDR3: CASSQGYTGTSSGANVLTF; DNA: TGCGCCAGCAGCCAAGGATATACCGGGACAAGCTCTGGGGCCAACGTCCTGACTTTC
V: TRBV29-1; D: NA; J: TRBJ1-5; size: NA; CDR3: CSVGFGFSSNQPQHF; DNA: TGCAGCGTTGGTTTTGGATTTAGTAGCAATCAGCCCCAGCATTTT
V: TRBV5-1; D: NA; J: TRBJ2-3; size: few; CDR3: CASSLYRPGQDTQYF; DNA: TGCGCCAGCAGCCTCTACCGCCCGGGGCAGGATACGCAGTATTTT
V: TRBV12-3/TRBV12-4; D: TRBD1; J: TRBJ2-1; size: many; CDR3: CASSLTGVNEQFF; DNA: TGTGCCAGCAGTTTAACAGGGGTCAATGAGCAGTTCTTC
V: TRBV24-1; D: NA; J: TRBJ2-7; size: many; CDR3: CATSDARVSYEQYF; DNA: TGTGCCACCAGTGATGCGAGGGTCTCCTACGAGCAGTACTTC
V: TRBV7-9; D: NA; J: TRBJ2-5; size: NA; CDR3: CASSPLDGTRMAF; DNA: TGTGCCAGCAGCCCTCTTGATGGAACGCGTATGGCCTTC
V: TRBV20-1; D: NA; J: TRBJ2-1; size: NA; CDR3: CSARDRDLSYNEQFF; DNA: TGCAGTGCTAGAGATCGGGATCTCTCCTACAATGAGCAGTTCTTC
V: TRBV7-9; D: NA; J: TRBJ2-2; size: many; CDR3: CASSSTAGDTGELFF; DNA: TGTGCCAGCAGCTCCACGGCCGGTGACACCGGGGAGCTGTTTTTT
V: TRBV6-5; D: TRBD1; J: TRBJ2-1; size: few; CDR3: CASSHTQGEGAHNEQFF; DNA: TGTGCCAGCAGTCACACACAGGGGGAAGGGGCACACAATGAGCAGTTCTTC
V: TRBV7-9; D: NA; J: TRBJ2-2; size: few; CDR3: CASSLDEGSRTGELFF; DNA: TGTGCCAGCAGCTTAGATGAGGGGTCGCGAACCGGGGAGCTGTTTTTT
V: TRBV4-3; D: NA; J: TRBJ2-2; size: few; CDR3: CASSQRGPQTMNTGELFF; DNA: TGCGCCAGCAGCCAAAGGGGACCCCAGACCATGAACACCGGGGAGCTGTTTTTT
V: TRBV9; D: NA; J: TRBJ2-7; size: NA; CDR3: CASSPRQSHSYEQYF; DNA: TGTGCCAGCAGCCCCCGACAGTCCCACTCCTACGAGCAGTACTTC
V: TRBV7-2; D: NA; J: TRBJ1-5; size: NA; CDR3: CASSFVDGGGEPQHF; DNA: TGTGCCAGCAGCTTTGTAGATGGGGGTGGGGAGCCCCAGCATTTT
V: TRBV20-1; D: NA; J: TRBJ1-3; size: few; CDR3: CSARQPGRSSGNTIYF; DNA: TGCAGTGCTAGACAACCCGGGAGATCTTCTGGAAACACCATATATTTT
V: TRBV5-1; D: NA; J: TRBJ1-2; size: few; CDR3: CASSLAGRGDGYTF; DNA: TGCGCCAGCAGCTTGGCCGGCAGGGGCGATGGCTACACCTTC
V: TRBV5-1; D: TRBD2; J: TRBJ2-2; size: few; CDR3: CASSFTTSGATGELFF; DNA: TGCGCCAGCAGCTTTACTACTAGCGGGGCTACCGGGGAGCTGTTTTTT
V: TRBV20-1; D: TRBD1; J: TRBJ2-1; size: many; CDR3: CSALWDRGGNEQFF; DNA: TGCAGTGCTCTGTGGGACAGGGGGGGAAATGAGCAGTTCTTC
V: TRBV20-1; D: NA; J: TRBJ2-2; size: NA; CDR3: CSASTGQVGELFF; DNA: TGCAGTGCTAGTACGGGGCAGGTTGGGGAGCTGTTTTTT
V: TRBV3-1; D: NA; J: TRBJ1-2; size: NA; CDR3: CASSHQNLRPIYGYTF; DNA: TGTGCCAGCAGCCACCAAAATCTTAGGCCGATCTATGGCTACACCTTC
V: TRBV7-9; D: TRBD1; J: TRBJ2-2; size: NA; CDR3: CASSLRGLVTGELFF; DNA: TGTGCCAGCAGCTTGAGGGGGCTAGTGACCGGGGAGCTGTTTTTT
V: TRBV29-1; D: NA; J: TRBJ2-5; size: NA; CDR3: CSGTGLQETQYF; DNA: TGCAGCGGAACGGGACTCCAAGAGACCCAGTACTTC
V: TRBV5-1; D: NA; J: TRBJ2-3; size: few; CDR3: CASTLLGRVTDTQYF; DNA: TGCGCCAGCACCCTCTTAGGGCGTGTCACAGATACGCAGTATTTT
V: TRBV11-2; D: TRBD1; J: TRBJ2-7; size: few; CDR3: CASSRLDRAYEQYF; DNA: TGTGCCAGCAGCCGGTTGGACAGGGCCTACGAGCAGTACTTC
V: TRBV7-2; D: TRBD1; J: TRBJ1-4; size: NA; CDR3: CASSLAGTAYEKLFF; DNA: TGTGCCAGCAGCTTAGCTGGGACAGCTTATGAAAAACTGTTTTTT
V: TRBV6-1; D: TRBD2; J: TRBJ2-2; size: few; CDR3: CASSQSGEWIPGELFF; DNA: TGTGCCAGCAGTCAAAGCGGGGAGTGGATACCCGGGGAGCTGTTTTTT
V: TRBV30; D: NA; J: TRBJ1-1; size: NA; CDR3: CACEGGAGWWTEAFF; DNA: TGTGCCTGTGAGGGGGGGGCAGGGTGGTGGACTGAAGCTTTCTTT
V: TRBV4-3; D: NA; J: TRBJ1-4; size: NA; CDR3: CASSPTVLRNEKLFF; DNA: TGCGCCAGCAGCCCGACAGTACTACGGAATGAAAAACTGTTTTTT
V: TRBV12-3/TRBV12-4; D: NA; J: TRBJ1-4; size: NA; CDR3: CASSLTLEKLFF; DNA: TGTGCCAGCAGCCTGACATTGGAAAAACTGTTTTTT
V: TRBV3-1; D: NA; J: TRBJ2-7; size: NA; CDR3: CASSQEARTYRQYF; DNA: TGTGCCAGCAGCCAAGAAGCCCGCACTTATAGGCAGTACTTC
V: TRBV6-2/TRBV6-3; D: TRBD2; J: TRBJ2-1; size: NA; CDR3: CATTAGTSGSSPYNEQFF; DNA: TGTGCCACCACGGCCGGGACTAGCGGGAGCAGTCCCTACAATGAGCAGTTCTTC
V: TRBV7-6; D: NA; J: TRBJ1-1; size: NA; CDR3: CASSPRGDRNTEAFF; DNA: TGTGCCAGCAGCCCCCGGGGGGATCGGAACACTGAAGCTTTCTTT
V: TRBV27; D: TRBD2; J: TRBJ2-4; size: once; CDR3: CASSERGKNIQYF; DNA: TGTGCCAGCAGCGAGCGGGGAAAAAACATTCAGTACTTC
V: TRBV24-1; D: NA; J: TRBJ2-2; size: NA; CDR3: CATSDLGRDDTGELFF; DNA: TGTGCCACCAGTGATTTGGGCAGGGATGACACCGGGGAGCTGTTTTTT
V: TRBV6-5; D: TRBD2; J: TRBJ2-3; size: NA; CDR3: CASSYSPAGGVGSQYF; DNA: TGTGCCAGCAGTTACTCTCCAGCGGGAGGTGTAGGGTCGCAGTATTTT
V: TRBV5-1; D: NA; J: TRBJ2-7; size: few; CDR3: CASSLAGTPMYEQYF; DNA: TGCGCCAGCAGCTTGGCTGGGACTCCAATGTACGAGCAGTACTTC
V: TRBV7-7; D: NA; J: TRBJ2-3; size: NA; CDR3: CASSASTSSTDTQYF; DNA: TGTGCTAGCAGCGCCTCTACCTCTAGCACAGATACGCAGTATTTT
V: TRBV20-1; D: NA; J: TRBJ2-3; size: few; CDR3: CSARTPVSTDTQYF; DNA: TGCAGTGCTAGAACTCCGGTCTCCACAGATACGCAGTATTTT
V: TRBV29-1; D: TRBD2; J: TRBJ2-5; size: NA; CDR3: CSVAPRLRETRYF; DNA: TGCAGCGTTGCGCCCCGGTTGCGGGAGACCCGGTACTTC
V: TRBV6-1; D: NA; J: TRBJ2-3; size: NA; CDR3: CASSPAGAGVRDTQYF; DNA: TGTGCCAGCAGTCCTGCGGGGGCGGGGGTTCGAGATACGCAGTATTTT
V: TRBV7-2; D: NA; J: TRBJ1-1; size: NA; CDR3: CASSLSAASGTEAFF; DNA: TGTGCCAGCAGCTTATCGGCCGCGAGTGGCACTGAAGCTTTCTTT
V: TRBV5-1; D: TRBD2; J: TRBJ2-5; size: NA; CDR3: CASSLAFAGDGTQYF; DNA: TGCGCCAGCAGCTTGGCCTTTGCGGGAGATGGGACCCAGTACTTC